This T cell receptor (beta chain) appears in the sequencing data of a study of blood T cell repertoires in COVID-19. Study at large: Both acute and convalescent COVID-19 samples were obtained from the United States, Italy and Spain. In each case, the material was cDNA or gDNA derived from T cells, B-cell-depleted T cells, or PBMCs.

V was pared by 5 bases and J by 0 bases, with 17 bases between. CDR1 is SEHNR and CDR2 is FQNEAQ in the germline V gene (reference sequence). CDR3 length: 17 residues. Measured with immunoSEQ multiplex PCR; TCRdb has only the in-frame clones, and not every one. The sample consists of some 170,000 clones, 75% to 80% of them appearing once. Input material: peripheral blood. The gene calls are TRBV7-9 and TRBJ2-1; D call uncertain. The TCR originated in a woman aged 70-85 years with acute or convalescent COVID-19. CDR3 in amino acids: CASSTYRGVSSYNEQFF. DNA of the CDR3: TGTGCCAGCAGCACCTATAGAGGTGTTAGCTCCTACAATGAGCAGTTCTTC.